This TCR beta chain came from a study of vaccination effects on CD4 cells after COVID-19. Across the study: Sampling occurred a median 72 days post second dose, range 14 to 241. Study conclusions and caveats: Of the vaccine-induced clones from healthy vaccinees, merely 1 of 255 recognized common cold coronaviruses as well.

In its sample, this clone was seen once. Its matching antigen is unknown. Germline CDR1 and CDR2: SGHRS and YFSETQ. V dropped 2 bases and J dropped 4 bases, with 13 bases sitting between them. There are 15 residues in the CDR3. Measured with immunoSEQ multiplex PCR; TCRdb has only the in-frame clones, and not every one. The repertoire holds under 85,000 clones, over 75% seen once, with more than 0.95% in the top ten. Expansion with viral peptide pools was applied to antigen-specific CD4+ T cells by the ViraFEST assay prior to sequencing. The authors isolated CD4+ T cells after ten to eleven days of culture. Participants got two doses of BNT162b2 or mRNA-1273 vaccine.

The receptor's source is a human donor who received a COVID-19 vaccine. The chain recombines TRBV5-1 with TRBJ2-1, with a weak D call TRBD2 (6 bases). Sample: CD4+ T cells from PBMCs cultured with HCoV-OC43 spike peptides, taken after COVID-19 vaccination. Indicated subset: HCoV-OC43 spike overlapping peptide pool stimulation. The CDR3 here is CASSFEAGPYNEQFF. DNA for the CDR3: TGCGCCAGCAGCTTCGAGGCGGGGCCTTACAATGAGCAGTTCTTC.